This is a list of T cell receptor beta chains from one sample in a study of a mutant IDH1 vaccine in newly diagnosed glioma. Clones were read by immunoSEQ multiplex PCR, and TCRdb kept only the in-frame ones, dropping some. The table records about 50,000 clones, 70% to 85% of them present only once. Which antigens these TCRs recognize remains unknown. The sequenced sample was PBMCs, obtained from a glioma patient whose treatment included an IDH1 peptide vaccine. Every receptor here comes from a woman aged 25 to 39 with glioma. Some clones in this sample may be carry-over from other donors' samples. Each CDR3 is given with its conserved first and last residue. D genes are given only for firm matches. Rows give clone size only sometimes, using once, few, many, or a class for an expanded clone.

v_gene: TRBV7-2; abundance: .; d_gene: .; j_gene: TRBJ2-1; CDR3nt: TGTGCCAGCAGCTCCCCTAGCTCGGGCGAGCAGTTCTTC; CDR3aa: CASSSPSSGEQFF
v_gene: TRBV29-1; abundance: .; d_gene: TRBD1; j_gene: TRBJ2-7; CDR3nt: TGCAGCGTTGAAGACCTACAGGGGGCGCAATCCTACGAGCAGTACTTC; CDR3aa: CSVEDLQGAQSYEQYF
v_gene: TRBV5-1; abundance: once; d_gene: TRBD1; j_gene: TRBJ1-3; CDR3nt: TGCGCCAGCAGCTTGGGGGGGACAGGGGGCATCGCTGGAAACACCATATATTTT; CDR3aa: CASSLGGTGGIAGNTIYF
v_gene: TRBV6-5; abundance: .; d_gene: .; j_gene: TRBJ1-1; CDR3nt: TGTGCCAGCAGTTACACGCCAAATCAAGGCACTGAAGCTTTCTTT; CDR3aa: CASSYTPNQGTEAFF
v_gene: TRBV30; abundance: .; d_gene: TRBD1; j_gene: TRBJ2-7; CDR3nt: TGTGCCTGGAGTCCCCAATTAGGGACAGGGCCTACCTACGAGCAGTACTTC; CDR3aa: CAWSPQLGTGPTYEQYF
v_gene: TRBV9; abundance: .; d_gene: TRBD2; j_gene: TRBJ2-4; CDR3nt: TGTGCCAGCAGCGTAGGGGGGGGGACGGGCATTCAGTACTTC; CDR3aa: CASSVGGGTGIQYF
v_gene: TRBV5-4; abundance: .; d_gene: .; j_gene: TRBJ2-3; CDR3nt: TGTGCCAGCAGCACTAGCACAGATACGCAGTATTTT; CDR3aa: CASSTSTDTQYF
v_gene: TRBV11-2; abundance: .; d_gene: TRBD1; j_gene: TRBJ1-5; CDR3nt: TGTGCCAGCAGCATTGGACAGGGCAATCAGCCCCAGCATTTT; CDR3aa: CASSIGQGNQPQHF
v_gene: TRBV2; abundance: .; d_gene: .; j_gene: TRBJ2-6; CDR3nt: TGTGCCAGCAAAGGTTTCTCTGGGGCCAACGTCCTGACTTTC; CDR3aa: CASKGFSGANVLTF
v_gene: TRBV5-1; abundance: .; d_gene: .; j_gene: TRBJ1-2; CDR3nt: TGCGCCAGCAGATGGTCGGGAGGGGCTAACTATGGCTACACCTTC; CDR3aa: CASRWSGGANYGYTF
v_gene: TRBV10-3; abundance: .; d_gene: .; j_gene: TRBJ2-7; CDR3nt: TGTGCCATCAGTGAGTCCAGGGAGGCCGAGCAGTACTTC; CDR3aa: CAISESREAEQYF
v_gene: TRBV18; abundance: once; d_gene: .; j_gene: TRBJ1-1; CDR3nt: TGTGCCAGCTCATCTACACAGAACACTGAAGCTTTCTTT; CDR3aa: CASSSTQNTEAFF
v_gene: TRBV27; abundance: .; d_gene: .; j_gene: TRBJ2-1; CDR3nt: TGTGCCAGCAGTTTATCGGGTTGGGACGCGTACAATGAGCAGTTCTTC; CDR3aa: CASSLSGWDAYNEQFF
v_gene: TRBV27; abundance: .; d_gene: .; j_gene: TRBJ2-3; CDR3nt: TGTGCCAGCAGTTTATCTCCGGGTTCTCCTAGCACAGATACGCAGTATTTT; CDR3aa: CASSLSPGSPSTDTQYF
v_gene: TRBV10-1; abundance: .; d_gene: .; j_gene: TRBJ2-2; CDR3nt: TGCGCCAGCAGTGATGGAGGCCTAACCCATTCCACCGGGGAGCTGTTTTTT; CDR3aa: CASSDGGLTHSTGELFF
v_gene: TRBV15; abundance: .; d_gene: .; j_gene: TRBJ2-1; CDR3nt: TGTGCCACCAGCAGGGGGGGGGCCCATGGGAATGAGCAGTTCTTC; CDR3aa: CATSRGGAHGNEQFF
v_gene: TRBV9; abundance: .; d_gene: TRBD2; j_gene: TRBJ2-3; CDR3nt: TGTGCCAGCAGCGTAGGGGGAGGGACTAGCGGGAGAACCACAGATACGCAGTATTTT; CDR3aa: CASSVGGGTSGRTTDTQYF
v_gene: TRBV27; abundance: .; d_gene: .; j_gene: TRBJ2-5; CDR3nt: TGTGCCAGCAGACCCGGCCGACTTAACCAAGAGACCCAGTACTTC; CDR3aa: CASRPGRLNQETQYF
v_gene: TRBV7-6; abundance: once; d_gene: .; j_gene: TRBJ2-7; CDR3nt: TGTGCCAGCAGCTTAGGCGGAACCTACGAGCAGTACTTC; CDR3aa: CASSLGGTYEQYF
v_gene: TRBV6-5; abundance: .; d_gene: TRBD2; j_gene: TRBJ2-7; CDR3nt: TGTGCCAGCAGGACTAGCGGGAGCGTGTACGAGCAGTACTTC; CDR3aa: CASRTSGSVYEQYF
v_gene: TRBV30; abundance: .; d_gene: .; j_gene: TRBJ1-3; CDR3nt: TGTGCCTGGAGTGAGGGGCGCGGAAACACCATATATTTT; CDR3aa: CAWSEGRGNTIYF
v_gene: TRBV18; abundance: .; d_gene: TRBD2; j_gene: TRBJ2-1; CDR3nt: TGTGCCAGCTCACCGGGACTAGCGGGAGGGAGGTCCTACAATGAGCAGTTCTTC; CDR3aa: CASSPGLAGGRSYNEQFF
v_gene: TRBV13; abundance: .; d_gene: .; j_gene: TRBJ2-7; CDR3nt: TGTGCCAGCAGCTCCCAAGAGGGGTCGGTCCTCGAGCAGTACTTC; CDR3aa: CASSSQEGSVLEQYF
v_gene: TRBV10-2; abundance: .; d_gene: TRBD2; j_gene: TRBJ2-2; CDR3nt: TGCGCCAGCAGTATAGCGGGCCAGAACACCGGGGAGCTGTTTTTT; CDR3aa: CASSIAGQNTGELFF
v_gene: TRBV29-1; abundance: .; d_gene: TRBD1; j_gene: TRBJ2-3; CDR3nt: TGCAGCGCTGCCCCCTCTAGGGGGCCCCGCACAGATACGCAGTATTTT; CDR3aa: CSAAPSRGPRTDTQYF
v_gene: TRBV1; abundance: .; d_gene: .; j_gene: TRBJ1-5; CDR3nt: TGCACCAGCAGCCAAGAGATAGACCTGGATCAGCCCCAGCATTTT; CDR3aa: CTSSQEIDLDQPQHF
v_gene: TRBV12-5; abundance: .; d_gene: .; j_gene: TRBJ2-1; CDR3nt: TGTGCTAGTGGTTGGGACAATGAGCAGTTCTTC; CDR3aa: CASGWDNEQFF
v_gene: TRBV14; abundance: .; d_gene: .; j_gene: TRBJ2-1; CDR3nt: TGTGCCAGCAGCCAAGGACTTTACAATGAGCAGTTCTTC; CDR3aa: CASSQGLYNEQFF
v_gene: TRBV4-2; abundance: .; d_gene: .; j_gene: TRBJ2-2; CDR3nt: TGTGCCAGCAGCCAAGAAAGGTGGGCGAAGCTGTTTTTT; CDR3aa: CASSQERWAKLFF
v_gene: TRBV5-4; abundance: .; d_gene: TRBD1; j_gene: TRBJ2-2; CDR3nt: TGTGCCAGCAGCTCGCCTGACGGGACAGGGCCCACCGGGGAGCTGTTTTTT; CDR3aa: CASSSPDGTGPTGELFF
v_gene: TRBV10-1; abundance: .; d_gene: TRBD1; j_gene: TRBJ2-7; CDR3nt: TGCGCCAGCAGTGAGTCTTACGGCTGGGACAGGAGATACGAGCAGTACTTC; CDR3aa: CASSESYGWDRRYEQYF
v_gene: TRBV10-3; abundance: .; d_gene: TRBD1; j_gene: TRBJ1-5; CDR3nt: TGTGCCATCAGTGAGTCGGGACAGTGGCATTTT; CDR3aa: CAISESGQWHF
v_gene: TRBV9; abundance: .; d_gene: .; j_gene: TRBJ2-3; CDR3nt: TGTGCCAGCAGCCCCGAGGCTCCAGATACGCAGTATTTT; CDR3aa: CASSPEAPDTQYF
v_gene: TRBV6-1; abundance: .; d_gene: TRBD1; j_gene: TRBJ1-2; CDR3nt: TGTGCCAGCTTCTGGGGACAGGGAGGTTTACGCTACACCTTC; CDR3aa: CASFWGQGGLRYTF
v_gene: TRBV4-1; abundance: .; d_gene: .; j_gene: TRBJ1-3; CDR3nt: TGCGCCAGCAGCCAACAGGACAGATCTTTAAACACCATATATTTT; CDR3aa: CASSQQDRSLNTIYF
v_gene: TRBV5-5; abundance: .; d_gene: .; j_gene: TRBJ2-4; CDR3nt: TGTGCCAGCAGCATAGGGGGTGCCGGGAACATTCAGTACTTC; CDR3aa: CASSIGGAGNIQYF
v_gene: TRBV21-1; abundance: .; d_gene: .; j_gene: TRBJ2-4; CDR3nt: TGTGCCAGCAGCAAAGCGAGAGGAAATCAGTACTTC; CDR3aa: CASSKARGNQYF
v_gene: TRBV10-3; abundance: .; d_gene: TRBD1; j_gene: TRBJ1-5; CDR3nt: TGTGCCATCAGTGAGTCGGGGACAGGGGGCGGCCCTGTAAGCAATCAGCCCCAGCATTTT; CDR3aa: CAISESGTGGGPVSNQPQHF
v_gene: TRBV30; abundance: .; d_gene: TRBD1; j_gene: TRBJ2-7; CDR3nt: TGTGCCTGGAGTACACCGGGACAGGGAAGGGGGGAGCAGTACTTC; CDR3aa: CAWSTPGQGRGEQYF
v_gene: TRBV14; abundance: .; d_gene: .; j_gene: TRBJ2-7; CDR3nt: TGTGCCAGCAGCGCACAGGGCTACGAGCAGTACTTC; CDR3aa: CASSAQGYEQYF
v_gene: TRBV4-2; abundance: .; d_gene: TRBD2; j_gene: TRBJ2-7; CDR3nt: TGTGCCAGCAGCCAAGATTCGGGGGCGGGAGGGGCCTACGAGCAGTACTTC; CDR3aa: CASSQDSGAGGAYEQYF
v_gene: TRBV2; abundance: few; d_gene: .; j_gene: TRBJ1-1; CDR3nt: TGTGCCAGCAGCCCTGGGTCCGGACACCGGGCTTTCTTT; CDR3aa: CASSPGSGHRAFF
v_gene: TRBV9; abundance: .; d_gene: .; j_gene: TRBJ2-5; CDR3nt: TGTGCCAGCAGCGTAGGTGGGTTCCAAGAGACCCAGTACTTC; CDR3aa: CASSVGGFQETQYF
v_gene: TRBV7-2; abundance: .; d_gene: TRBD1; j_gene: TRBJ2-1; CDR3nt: TGTGCCAGTGCCCGGGACAGCTACAATGAGCAGTTCTTC; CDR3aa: CASARDSYNEQFF